This TCR beta chain came from a study of cytomegalovirus exposure and HLA in healthy donors. The PCR employed 60 Vbeta primers together with 13 Jbeta primers. TCRdb's table, derived via immunoSEQ multiplex PCR, lists solely in-frame clones and lacks some. This sample has 100,000 to 150,000 clones; about 80% occur once, and the top ten carry approximately 10%. V gave up 1 base and J gave up 9 bases; unmatched junction bases: 4. Germline-derived CDR1 and CDR2 are SNHLY and FYNNEI. CDR3 length equals 15 residues. Study-level points and caveats: An analysis that came later showed most CMV-associated TCR beta chains appearing HLA-restricted.

This clone was picked up a small number of times. What it recognizes is unknown. Sequences were obtained from PBMCs. The TCR originated in a man aged 25 to 40 in good health and CMV-seropositive. V and J are TRBV2 and TRBJ2-1; 12 bases are shared with TRBD2. The CDR3 loop reads CASSEESSGRGEQFF. The CDR3, as DNA: TGTGCCAGCAGTGAAGAGTCTAGCGGGAGGGGTGAGCAGTTCTTC. Full variable domain (outside the CDR3, taken from reference TRBV2 and TRBJ2-1): EPEVTQTPSHQVTQMGQEVILRCVPISNHLYFYWYRQILGQKVEFLVSFYNNEISEKSEIFDDQFSVERPDGSNFTLKIRSTKLEDSAMYFCASSEESSGRGEQFFGPGTRLTVL.